This TCR beta chain was observed in a study of Ad26.COV2.S vaccination and SARS-CoV-2 variants. The CDR3 totals 13 residues. Deletions cut 1 base from V and 4 bases from J, with 5 bases between. CDR1 and CDR2 (germline): SEHNR, FQNEAQ (reference sequence). Clones were read by immunoSEQ multiplex PCR, and TCRdb kept only the in-frame ones, dropping some. The sample lists more than 250,000 clones, approximately 87% occurring once. Treatment denoted: over 15 received Ad26.COV2.S at low or high dose, single or two shots; about five received placebo; per-sample allocation not given. The study sampled participants on day 63 after the first vaccine or placebo injection. Donation was by an adult aged 18-55 years who was in Boston.

This TCR came from a person aged 18-65 years who received the Ad26.COV2.S COVID-19 vaccine or a placebo. The sample was peripheral blood, taken in a trial of Ad26.COV2.S vaccine versus placebo. The chain has TRBV7-9 and TRBJ2-1; D uncertain. CDR3 in DNA: TGTGCCAGCAGCTTAGGGCGGTACAATGAGCAGTTCTTC. It is translated as CASSLGRYNEQFF.